This passage covers 8 T cell receptor beta chains from one sample sequenced in a study of regulatory T cells in long-lasting Graves disease. Time point: newly diagnosed GD, antithyroid drugs for less than 3 months. Extracted RNA from PBMCs served as the source of the TCR library. For TCR beta, libraries came from iRepertoire HTBI primers and Arm-PCR of CDR3 regions. TCRdb reprocessed the multiplex PCR reads via MiXCR and lists one record per CDR3 protein. The repertoire holds about 620,000 distinct CDR3 sequences, with 15% to 20% as singletons. These data also featured in a second study, about T cells in Graves' hyperthyroidism and ophthalmopathy.

Sequences were derived from peripheral blood mononuclear cells (PBMCs), sampled at new diagnosis, from a patient treated with antithyroid drugs. Receptors were obtained from a woman younger than 45 with Graves disease.

The V call is TRBV29-1, the J call TRBJ2-1; 7 bases fit TRBD2. CDR1 is SQVTM and CDR2 is ANQGSEA in the germline V gene. V lost 1 base to trimming and J lost 4 bases; unmatched junction nucleotides: 10. The CDR3 sequence is 16 residues long. The CDR3 bases are TGCAGCGTTGAAGCAGTGCGGGAGATGTGGTACAATGAGCAGTTCTTC. Amino acids: CSVEAVREMWYNEQFF.

The chain carries TRBV6-2 or TRBV6-3 and TRBJ2-1; 13 bases are a match to TRBD2. V trimming: 0 bases; J trimming: 8 bases; junction bases outside the gene matches: 4. The CDR3 runs 16 residues. Germline V lookup: CDR1 MNHEY, CDR2 SVGEGT. CDR3 DNA: TGTGCCAGCAGTTACTCGGGGACTAGCGGGATTTATGAGCAGTTCTTC. Its protein is CASSYSGTSGIYEQFF.

This clonotype was seen ten or more times. The chain couples TRBV11-2 to TRBJ2-7; 7 positions match TRBD2. CDR1 and CDR2 (germline): SGHAT, FQNNGV. Trimming cost V 1 base and J 7 bases; bases outside gene matches: 7. This CDR3 comprises 14 residues. CDR3 sequence reads: CASSLAGGRGEQYF. The CDR3 nucleotides are TGTGCCAGCAGCTTAGCGGGCGGGAGAGGTGAGCAGTACTTC.

This clonotype has at least ten counts. This rearrangement joins TRBV6-2 or TRBV6-3 to TRBJ1-3; D gene unclear. CDR1 is MNHEY, CDR2 SVGEGT, per germline. V gave up 8 bases and J gave up 0 bases, with 14 bases separating them. This CDR3 is built from 15 residues. CDR3 in DNA: TGTGCCAGCCGAAAGACGGTCCTCTCTGGAAACACCATATATTTT. It translates to CASRKTVLSGNTIYF.

In regard to this clonotype: A much larger clone differs by one base, so this may be a read error. The chain uses TRBV11-2 and TRBJ2-1; D unclear. The CDR3 is 15 residues long. The germline V gene encodes CDR1 SGHAT and CDR2 FQNNGV. V gave up 3 bases and J gave up 10 bases, with 19 bases separating them. The CDR3 loop reads CASSFAGSSSYEQFF. CDR3 sequence (DNA): TGTGCCAGCAGCTTTGCAGGTTCCAGCTCCTACGAGCAGTTCTTC. Full variable domain (missing parts from reference TRBV11-2 and TRBJ2-1): EAGVAQSPRYKIIEKRQSVAFWCNPISGHATLYWYQQILGQGPKLLIQFQNNGVVDDSQLPKDRFSAERLKGVDSTLKIQPAKLEDSAVYLCASSFAGSSSYEQFFGPGTRLTVL.

At least ten counts were recorded for this clonotype. The rearrangement links TRBV29-1 to TRBJ1-1, with a tentative D call TRBD1 (5 bases). Per the germline V gene, CDR1 is SQVTM and CDR2 is ANQGSEA. Trimming stripped 6 bases from V and 8 bases from J, with 22 bases between. The CDR3 consists of 14 residues. This CDR3 is CSVRTNTGPLEAFF. In DNA form, the CDR3 reads TGCAGCGTCCGTACAAATACAGGCCCTTTGGAAGCTTTCTTT.

This clonotype was counted a few times. The chain couples TRBV29-1 to TRBJ2-1; the match to TRBD2 covers 9 bases. The CDR3 is 14 residues long. J was trimmed by 8 bases and V by 7 bases; bases with no gene match: 12. Germline loops: CDR1 SQVTM, CDR2 ANQGSEA. CDR3 amino acids: CSAGGGGAQDEQFF. The DNA for the CDR3 is TGCAGCGCCGGCGGGGGGGGGGCGCAAGATGAGCAGTTCTTC.

Only a few counts were recorded for this clonotype. The chain employs TRBV25-1 and TRBJ1-6, with D hard to call. The CDR3 contains 16 residues. V dropped 3 bases and J dropped 0 bases, with 9 bases sitting between them. CDR1 is MGHDK and CDR2 is SYGVNS in the germline V gene. CDR3 amino acids: CASSDGVLSYNSPLHF. The CDR3 nucleotides read TGTGCCAGCAGTGATGGGGTACTCTCCTATAATTCACCCCTCCACTTT. The entire variable domain, with the rest obtained from reference TRBV25-1 and TRBJ1-6, is as follows: EADIYQTPRYLVIGTGKKITLECSQTMGHDKMYWYQQDPGMELHLIHYSYGVNSTEKGDLSSESTVSRIRTEHFPLTLESARPSHTSQYLCASSDGVLSYNSPLHFGNGTRLTVT.